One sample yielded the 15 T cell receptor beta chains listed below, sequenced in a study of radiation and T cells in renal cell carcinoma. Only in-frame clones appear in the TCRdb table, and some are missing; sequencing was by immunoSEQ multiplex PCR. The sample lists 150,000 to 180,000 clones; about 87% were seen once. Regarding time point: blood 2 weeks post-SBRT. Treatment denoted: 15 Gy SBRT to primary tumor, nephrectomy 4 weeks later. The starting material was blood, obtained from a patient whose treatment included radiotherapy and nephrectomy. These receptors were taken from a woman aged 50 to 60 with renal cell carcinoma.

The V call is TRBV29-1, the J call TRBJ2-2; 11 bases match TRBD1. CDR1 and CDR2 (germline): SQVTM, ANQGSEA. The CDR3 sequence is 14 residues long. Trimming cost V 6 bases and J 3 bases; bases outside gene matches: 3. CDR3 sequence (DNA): TGCAGCGTGGGACAGGGGGTGCACACCGGGGAGCTGTTTTTT. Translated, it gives CSVGQGVHTGELFF.

The CDR3 loop reads CSVVYQSYEQYF. The CDR3 DNA reads TGCAGCGTTGTATACCAGTCCTACGAGCAGTACTTC. The chain is built from TRBV29-1 and TRBJ2-7; D uncertain. The CDR3 runs to 12 residues. The germline V gene has CDR1 SQVTM and CDR2 ANQGSEA. V was shortened by 4 bases and J by 1 base, with 8 bases between the two germline ends.

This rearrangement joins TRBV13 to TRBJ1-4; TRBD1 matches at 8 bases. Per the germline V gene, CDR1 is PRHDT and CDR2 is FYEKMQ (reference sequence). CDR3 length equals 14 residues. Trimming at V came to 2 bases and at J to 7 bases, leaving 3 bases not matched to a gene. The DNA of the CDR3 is TGTGCCAGCAGCTTACAGGGGGCGGGTGAAAAACTGTTTTTT. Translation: CASSLQGAGEKLFF.

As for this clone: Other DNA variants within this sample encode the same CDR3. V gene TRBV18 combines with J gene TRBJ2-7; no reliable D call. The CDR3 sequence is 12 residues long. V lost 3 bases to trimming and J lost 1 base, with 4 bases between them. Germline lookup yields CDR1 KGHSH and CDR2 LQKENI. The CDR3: CASSPESYEQYF. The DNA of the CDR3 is TGTGCCAGCTCACCGGAGTCCTACGAGCAGTACTTC.

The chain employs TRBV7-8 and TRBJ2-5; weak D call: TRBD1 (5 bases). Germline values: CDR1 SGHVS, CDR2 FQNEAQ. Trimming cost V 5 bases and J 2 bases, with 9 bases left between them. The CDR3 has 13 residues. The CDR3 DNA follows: TGTGCCAGCAGCCAAGACAGTCAAGAGACCCAGTACTTC. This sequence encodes CASSQDSQETQYF.

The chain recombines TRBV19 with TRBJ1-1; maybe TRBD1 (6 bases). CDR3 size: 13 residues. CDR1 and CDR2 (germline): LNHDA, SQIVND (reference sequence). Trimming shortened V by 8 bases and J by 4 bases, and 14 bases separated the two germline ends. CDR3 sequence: CASFGTPGTEAFF. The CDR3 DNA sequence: TGTGCCAGTTTCGGGACACCGGGCACTGAAGCTTTCTTT.

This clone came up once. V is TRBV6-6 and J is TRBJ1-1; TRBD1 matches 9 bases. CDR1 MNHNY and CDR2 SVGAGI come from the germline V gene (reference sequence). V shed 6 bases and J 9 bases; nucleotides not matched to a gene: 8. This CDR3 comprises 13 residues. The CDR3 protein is CASSPGQGKKAFF. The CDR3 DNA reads TGTGCCAGCAGCCCGGGACAGGGTAAGAAAGCTTTCTTT.

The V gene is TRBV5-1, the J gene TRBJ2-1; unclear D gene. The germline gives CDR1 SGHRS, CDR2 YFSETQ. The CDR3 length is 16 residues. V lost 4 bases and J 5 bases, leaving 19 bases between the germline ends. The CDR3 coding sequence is TGCGCCAGCAGCCTCGGACGCGCTTCCAGGAACAATGAGCAGTTCTTC. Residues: CASSLGRASRNNEQFF.

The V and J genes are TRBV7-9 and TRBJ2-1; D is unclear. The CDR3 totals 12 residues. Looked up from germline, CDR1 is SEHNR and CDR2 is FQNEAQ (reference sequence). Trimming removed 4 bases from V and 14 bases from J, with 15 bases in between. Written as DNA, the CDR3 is TGTGCCAGCAGCTACGGACCCGAAGGCAAGTTCTTC. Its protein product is CASSYGPEGKFF. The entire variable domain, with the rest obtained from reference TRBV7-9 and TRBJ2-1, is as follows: DTGVSQNPRHKITKRGQNVTFRCDPISEHNRLYWYRQTLGQGPEFLTYFQNEAQLEKSRLLSDRFSAERPKGSFSTLEIQRTEQGDSAMYLCASSYGPEGKFFGPGTRLTVL.

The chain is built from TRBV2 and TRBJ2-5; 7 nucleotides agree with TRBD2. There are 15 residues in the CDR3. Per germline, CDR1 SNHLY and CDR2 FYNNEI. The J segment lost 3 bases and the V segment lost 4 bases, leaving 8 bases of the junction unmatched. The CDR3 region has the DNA TGTGCCAGCAGTGGAACCAGTGCGGGGGAAGAGACCCAGTACTTC. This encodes CASSGTSAGEETQYF.

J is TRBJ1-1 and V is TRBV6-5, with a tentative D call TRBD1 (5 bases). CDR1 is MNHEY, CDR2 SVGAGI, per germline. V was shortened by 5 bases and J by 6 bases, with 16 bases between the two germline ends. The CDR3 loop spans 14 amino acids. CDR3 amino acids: CASSTRDGKAEAFF. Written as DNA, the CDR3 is TGTGCCAGCAGTACCAGGGACGGGAAGGCTGAAGCTTTCTTT.

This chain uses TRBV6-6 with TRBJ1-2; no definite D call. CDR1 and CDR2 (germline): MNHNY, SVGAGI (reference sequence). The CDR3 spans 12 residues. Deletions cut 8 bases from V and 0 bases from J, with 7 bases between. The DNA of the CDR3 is TGTGCCAGCGGGCATTCTAACTATGGCTACACCTTC. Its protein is CASGHSNYGYTF.

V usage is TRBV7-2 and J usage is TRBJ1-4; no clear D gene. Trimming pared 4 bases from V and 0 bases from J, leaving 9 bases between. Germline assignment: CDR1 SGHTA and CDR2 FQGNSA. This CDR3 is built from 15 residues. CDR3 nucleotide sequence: TGTGCCAGCAGCTCACAGAGTTCAACTAATGAAAAACTGTTTTTT. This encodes CASSSQSSTNEKLFF.

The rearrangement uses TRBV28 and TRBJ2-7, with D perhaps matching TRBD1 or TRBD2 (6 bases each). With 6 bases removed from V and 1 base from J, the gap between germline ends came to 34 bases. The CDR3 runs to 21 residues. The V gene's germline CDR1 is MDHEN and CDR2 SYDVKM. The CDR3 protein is CASSAPTGTSFGGYRSYEQYF. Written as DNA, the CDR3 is TGTGCCAGCAGCGCTCCTACCGGGACATCGTTTGGGGGGTACCGATCCTACGAGCAGTACTTC.

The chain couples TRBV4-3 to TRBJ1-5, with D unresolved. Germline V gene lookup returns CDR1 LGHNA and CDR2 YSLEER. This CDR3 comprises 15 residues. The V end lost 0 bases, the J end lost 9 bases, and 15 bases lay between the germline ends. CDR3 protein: CASSQDRTAGGPQHF. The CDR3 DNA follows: TGCGCCAGCAGCCAAGATCGCACGGCGGGTGGGCCCCAGCATTTT.